The present T cell receptor (beta chain) was sequenced within a study of blood T cells in healthy people across ages. The use of a sample-barcoded 5' primer and a J-beta primer mix characterized a second PCR of roughly 6 to 12 cycles. TCRdb re-called the 5' RACE reads through MiXCR, storing one row per CDR3 protein. Of roughly 500,000 distinct CDR3 sequences in the sample, nearly 25% were seen once. Healthy Caucasians from Russia aged roughly 6 to 90 served as donors. On this clonotype itself: Its antigen is not identified.

Overall study findings and caveats: While age rose, TCR beta diversity per million T cells dropped in a roughly linear way.

The germline V gene has CDR1 SGHRS and CDR2 YFSETQ. The junction had 5 bases not matched to a gene; V was cut back by 2 bases and J by 1 base. The CDR3 is 18 amino acids. These records were also assigned to another study, of T cells of mothers and their children. That source reports: The people who donated were three healthy Caucasian mothers and their six children.

The sequence was obtained from a boy aged 5-17 years in good health. V and J are TRBV5-1 and TRBJ2-1; 14 bases agree with TRBD2. Source material: blood. CDR3 region: CASSFGLAGGRSYNEQFF. CDR3 DNA sequence: TGCGCCAGCAGCTTTGGACTAGCGGGAGGCAGGTCCTACAATGAGCAGTTCTTC.